In this sample, the clone carrying this T cell receptor beta chain turned up once. The sample contains more than one DNA sequence encoding this CDR3. This entry belongs to a study of blood T cell repertoires in COVID-19. On the study more broadly: Donors in the United States, Italy and Spain gave samples during acute or convalescent COVID-19.

The CDR3 sequence is 13 residues long. The V gene lost 3 bases and the J gene lost 1 base, with 6 bases spanning the gap. Germline CDR1 SNHLY, CDR2 FYNNEI. Per the original methods: Scientists estimated how many nucleated cells there were by amplifying reference gene primers. Clones were read by immunoSEQ multiplex PCR, and TCRdb kept only the in-frame ones, dropping some. D and trimming come from the DNA, and the V and J calls and clone size come from that table. The repertoire holds approximately 330,000 clones, around 90% seen once, with more than 7.5% in the top ten. A Seattle source enrolled patients during active infection and followed them longitudinally.

The specimen was peripheral blood. This clonotype originated in a man in his thirties or forties with COVID-19, enrolled during active disease. J is TRBJ1-1 and V is TRBV2; D is unclear. CDR3 sequence: CASSDRGNTEAFF. CDR3 DNA sequence: TGTGCCAGCAGTGATCGGGGGAACACTGAAGCTTTCTTT.